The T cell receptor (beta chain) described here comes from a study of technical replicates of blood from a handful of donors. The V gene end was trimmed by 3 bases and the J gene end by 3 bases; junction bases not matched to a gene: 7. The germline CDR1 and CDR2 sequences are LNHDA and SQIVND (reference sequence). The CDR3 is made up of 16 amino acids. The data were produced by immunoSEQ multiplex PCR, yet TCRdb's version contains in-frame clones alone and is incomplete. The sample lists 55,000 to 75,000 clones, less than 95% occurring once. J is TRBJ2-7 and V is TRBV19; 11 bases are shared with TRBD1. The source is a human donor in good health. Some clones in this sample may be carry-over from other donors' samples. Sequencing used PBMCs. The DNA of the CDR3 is TGTGCCAGTAGTATCACCGGGACAGGGGGACTCTACGAGCAGTACTTC. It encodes CASSITGTGGLYEQYF. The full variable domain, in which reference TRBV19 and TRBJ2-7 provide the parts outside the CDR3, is DGGITQSPKYLFRKEGQNVTLSCEQNLNHDAMYWYRQDPGQGLRLIYYSQIVNDFQKGDIAEGYSVSREKKESFPLTVTSAQKNPTAFYLCASSITGTGGLYEQYFGPGTRLTVT.